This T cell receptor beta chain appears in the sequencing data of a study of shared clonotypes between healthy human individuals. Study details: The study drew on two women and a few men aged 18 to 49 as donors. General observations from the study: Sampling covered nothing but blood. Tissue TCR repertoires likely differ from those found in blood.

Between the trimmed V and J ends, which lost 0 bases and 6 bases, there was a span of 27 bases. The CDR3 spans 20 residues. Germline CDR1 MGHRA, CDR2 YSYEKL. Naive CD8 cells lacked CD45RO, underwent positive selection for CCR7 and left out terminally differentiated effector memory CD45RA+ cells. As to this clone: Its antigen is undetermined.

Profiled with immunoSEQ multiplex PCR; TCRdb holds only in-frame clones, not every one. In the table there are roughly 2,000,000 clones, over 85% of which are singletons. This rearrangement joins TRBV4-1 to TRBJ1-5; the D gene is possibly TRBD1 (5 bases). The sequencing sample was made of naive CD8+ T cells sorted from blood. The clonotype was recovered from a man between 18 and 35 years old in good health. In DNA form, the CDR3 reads TGCGCCAGCAGCCAAGATGGGGGGTGGGGTATGGCTGGCGGCGCTCAGCCCCAGCATTTT. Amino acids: CASSQDGGWGMAGGAQPQHF.